The 31 T cell receptor beta chains given below trace back to one sample, sequenced in a study of response to subunit inactivated influenza vaccine. In TCRdb, the RT-PCR reads were re-called with MiXCR into one record per CDR3 protein. This repertoire shows approximately 530,000 distinct CDR3 sequences, approximately 7.3% found once; its top ten account for 10% to 15%. The specimen comprised PBMCs from blood, sampled 23 to 25 months after vaccination. These receptor sequences come from a man in his fifties or sixties who received an inactivated influenza vaccine.

This clonotype was found a few times. The J gene is TRBJ1-2, the V gene TRBV5-1; D remains ambiguous. The length of the CDR3 is 14 residues. Germline CDR1 reads SGHRS; CDR2 reads YFSETQ. V was shortened by 0 bases and J by 4 bases, with 10 bases between the two germline ends. CDR3 in DNA: TGCGCCAGCAGCTTGGGGTCAGCAACCTATGGCTACACCTTC. Protein sequence: CASSLGSATYGYTF.

The V gene is TRBV20-1, the J gene TRBJ2-1, with D perhaps matching TRBD2 (5 bases). CDR1 and CDR2 (germline): DFQATT, SNEGSKA (reference sequence). This CDR3 region has 13 residues. The V end lost 3 bases, the J end lost 6 bases, and 12 bases lay between the germline ends. The CDR3 DNA sequence: TGCAGTGCTAGGTTCAGGACTCTCAATGAGCAGTTCTTC. This gives the protein CSARFRTLNEQFF.

The rearrangement uses TRBV10-3 and TRBJ2-5; possibly TRBD1 for D (6 bases). This CDR3 region has 15 residues. Trimming removed 0 bases from V and 5 bases from J, with 13 bases in between. Germline loops: CDR1 ENHRY, CDR2 SYGVKD. Here the CDR3 reads CAISESGQLGETQYF. As DNA, the CDR3 is TGTGCCATCAGTGAGTCTGGACAGCTGGGGGAGACCCAGTACTTC.

This rearrangement joins TRBV15 to TRBJ2-3, with 7 bases lining up with TRBD2. Germline loops: CDR1 LNHNV, CDR2 YYDKDF (reference sequence). The CDR3 has 16 amino acids. The junction had 8 bases not matched to a gene; V was cut back by 5 bases and J by 0 bases. DNA for the CDR3: TGTGCCACCAGCCGGTGGCGGGGGACTAGCACAGATACGCAGTATTTT. It specifies CATSRWRGTSTDTQYF.

The rearrangement links TRBV29-1 to TRBJ2-1, with D possibly matching TRBD2 (5 bases). From germline, CDR1 is SQVTM and CDR2 ANQGSEA. The CDR3 length is 14 residues. V was trimmed by 6 bases and J by 1 base, leaving 13 bases between them. The CDR3 loop is CSVRGLGSYNEQFF. The CDR3 DNA sequence: TGCAGCGTCCGAGGGTTAGGGTCCTACAATGAGCAGTTCTTC.

This clonotype showed up many times. The chain links TRBV5-1 to TRBJ1-4; the D is unclear. CDR1 is SGHRS, CDR2 YFSETQ, per germline. V was cut by 7 bases and J by 5 bases, with 12 bases left in between. The CDR3 has 13 amino acids. CDR3 amino acids: CASRIDPNEKLFF. CDR3 DNA sequence: TGCGCCAGCCGAATAGACCCCAATGAAAAACTGTTTTTT. Based on the CDR3 plus reference TRBV5-1 and TRBJ1-4, the full variable domain is KAGVTQTPRYLIKTRGQQVTLSCSPISGHRSVSWYQQTPGQGLQFLFEYFSETQRNKGNFPGRFSGRQFSNSRSEMNVSTLELGDSALYLCASRIDPNEKLFFGSGTQLSVL.

The chain uses TRBV5-1 and TRBJ2-4; D remains unclear. The CDR3 consists of 14 residues. Germline-derived CDR1 and CDR2 are SGHRS and YFSETQ. Deletions cut 0 bases from V and 6 bases from J, with 10 bases between. The CDR3: CASSLDQSPNIQYF. The CDR3 bases are TGCGCCAGCAGCTTGGACCAGTCCCCAAACATTCAGTACTTC.

This clonotype was counted between two and nine times. The chain couples TRBV2 to TRBJ2-3; TRBD2 aligns across 9 bases. CDR3 size: 14 residues. CDR1 and CDR2 (germline): SNHLY, FYNNEI. Losses at the gene ends were 8 bases for V and 1 base for J; bases not matched to a gene: 4. CDR3 DNA: TGTGCCAGCCGGGAGCGGGGGGGCACAGATACGCAGTATTTT. Its protein is CASRERGGTDTQYF.

This clonotype was picked up a small number of times. This chain joins TRBV4-3 and TRBJ2-7; 14 positions match TRBD2. This CDR3 comprises 16 residues. CDR1 is LGHNA, CDR2 YSLEER, per germline. With V trimmed by 0 bases and J by 4 bases, 2 bases remained unmatched. This chain's CDR3 is CASSQDWTSGRYEQYF. The CDR3 DNA sequence: TGCGCCAGCAGCCAAGATTGGACTAGCGGGAGGTACGAGCAGTACTTC.

This clonotype occurred a few times. The chain links TRBV20-1 to TRBJ1-2, with D unclear. CDR1 is DFQATT and CDR2 is SNEGSKA in the germline V gene (reference sequence). V lost 3 bases to trimming and J lost 6 bases, with 20 bases between them. The CDR3 has 15 residues. The CDR3 protein is CSARPAQWGRNGYTF. The CDR3 DNA is TGCAGTGCTAGGCCCGCCCAATGGGGTAGGAATGGCTACACCTTC.

This clonotype turned up a few times. The CDR3 nucleotides are TGTGCCAGCCCATCATGGGGGGCGGACACCGGGGAGCTGTTTTTT. This gives the protein CASPSWGADTGELFF. The rearrangement uses TRBV7-9 and TRBJ2-2, with D perhaps being TRBD1 or TRBD2 (6 bases each). CDR3 length: 15 amino acids. V was clipped by 8 bases and J by 3 bases, with 16 bases between them. Germline assignment: CDR1 SEHNR and CDR2 FQNEAQ (reference sequence).

This clonotype was found a few times. The rearrangement joins TRBV5-5 to TRBJ2-1; 9 nucleotides align to TRBD2. This CDR3 has 18 amino acids. Germline V gene data show CDR1 as SGHKS and CDR2 as YYEKEE (reference sequence). Losses at the gene ends were 2 bases for V and 7 bases for J; bases not matched to a gene: 16. CDR3 region: CASSFRVWASGMRNEQFF. For the CDR3, the DNA is TGTGCCAGCAGCTTCCGGGTTTGGGCTAGCGGGATGAGAAATGAGCAGTTCTTC.

This clonotype was counted at least ten times. The rearrangement uses TRBV27 and TRBJ1-5; D is perhaps TRBD1 (5 bases). Per germline, CDR1 MNHEY and CDR2 SMNVEV (reference sequence). There are 14 residues in the CDR3. V gave up 5 bases and J gave up 7 bases, with 15 bases separating them. The CDR3 region has the DNA TGTGCCAGCAGTCCTTTAGGGGCCTACCAGCCCCAGCATTTT. It codes for CASSPLGAYQPQHF.

This clonotype was observed at least ten times. J is TRBJ2-2 and V is TRBV5-1; TRBD1 matches at 7 bases. V shed 1 base, J shed 4 bases, and the junction held 7 bases outside the gene matches. The CDR3 has 16 residues. Looked up from germline, CDR1 is SGHRS and CDR2 is YFSETQ. CDR3 residues: CASSLTTGAATGELFF. CDR3 sequence (DNA): TGCGCCAGCAGCTTGACCACAGGGGCCGCCACCGGGGAGCTGTTTTTT.

A few counts support this clonotype. The J gene is TRBJ2-3, the V gene TRBV20-1; the D is unclear. Germline CDR1 and CDR2: DFQATT and SNEGSKA (reference sequence). The V gene lost 0 bases and the J gene lost 1 base, with 8 bases spanning the gap. This CDR3 is built from 14 residues. CDR3 DNA: TGCAGTGCTAGAGATCCCAGGCGCACAGATACGCAGTATTTT. Amino acid sequence: CSARDPRRTDTQYF.

V usage is TRBV9 and J usage is TRBJ1-6, with D possibly TRBD1 on 6 matching bases. Germline CDR1 and CDR2: SGDLS and YYNGEE. The CDR3 is 14 residues long. Trimming took off 7 bases at V and 7 bases at J, with 15 bases between the two ends. The CDR3 DNA sequence: TGTGCCAGCGGCACAGGGCTAGGAAATTCACCCCTCCACTTT. It is translated as CASGTGLGNSPLHF.

The chain has TRBV10-3 and TRBJ2-1, with a possible D match to TRBD2 (5 bases). There are 17 residues in the CDR3. Germline-derived CDR1 and CDR2 are ENHRY and SYGVKD. Between the trimmed V and J ends, which lost 0 bases and 2 bases, there was a span of 14 bases. CDR3 amino acids: CAISESTGSRPYNEQFF. CDR3 DNA: TGTGCCATCAGTGAGTCTACGGGATCCCGCCCCTACAATGAGCAGTTCTTC.

This clonotype occurred many times. The rearrangement joins TRBV10-3 to TRBJ2-5; no firm D call. There are 15 residues in the CDR3. The germline V gene encodes CDR1 ENHRY and CDR2 SYGVKD. V was pared by 5 bases and J by 1 base, with 14 bases between. The CDR3 nucleotides are TGTGCCATCAGTTCAGTGCTATCCGCCCAAGAGACCCAGTACTTC. This gives the protein CAISSVLSAQETQYF.

In this sample, this clonotype turned up once. The chain joins TRBV20-1 to TRBJ1-2; D gene uncertain. Germline CDR1 is DFQATT and CDR2 is SNEGSKA (reference sequence). The CDR3 extends over 16 amino acids. Trimming removed 0 bases from V and 0 bases from J, with 14 bases in between. CDR3 sequence reads: CSARDQRSAANYGYTF. CDR3 bases: TGCAGTGCTAGAGATCAACGGTCAGCAGCTAACTATGGCTACACCTTC.

V is TRBV4-2 and J is TRBJ2-3; maybe TRBD2 (6 bases). The CDR3 loop spans 18 amino acids. CDR1 LGHNA and CDR2 YNFKEQ come from the germline V gene. V was clipped by 1 base and J by 0 bases, with 17 bases between them. CDR3: CASSQGAGTFFSTDTQYF. The CDR3, as DNA: TGTGCCAGCAGCCAAGGCGCCGGGACTTTTTTTAGCACAGATACGCAGTATTTT.

This clonotype was detected many times. The junction departs from germline at one end; a sequencing error may be responsible. The chain couples TRBV7-7 to TRBJ2-1; D may correspond to TRBD1 or TRBD2 (6 bases each). The CDR3 consists of 15 residues. Germline V lookup: CDR1 SSHAT, CDR2 FNYEAQ (reference sequence). In DNA form, the CDR3 reads TGTGCTAGCAGCCCAGTTGGGGGGCGCAAGAATGAGCAGTTCTTC. Residues: CASSPVGGRKNEQFF.

For this clonotype: At one end the junction does not follow the germline gene, possibly because of a read error. The chain couples TRBV6-6 to TRBJ1-2, with D maybe TRBD1 (5 bases). Germline CDR1 MNHNY, CDR2 SVGAGI (reference sequence). The CDR3 is 13 amino acids. The CDR3 sequence: CASSFRDIYGCTF. In DNA, the CDR3 is TGTGCCAGCAGTTTCAGGGATATCTATGGCTGCACCTTC.

This clonotype showed up just a few times. The V call is TRBV10-3, the J call TRBJ1-1; 9 bases line up with TRBD1. J gave up 4 bases and V 4 bases, and 7 bases lay outside the gene matches. The CDR3 is made up of 15 amino acids. The germline V gene encodes CDR1 ENHRY and CDR2 SYGVKD. CDR3 region: CAISVPGTGLTEAFF. Here the CDR3 DNA reads TGTGCCATCAGTGTGCCCGGGACAGGGCTCACTGAAGCTTTCTTT.

This clonotype was recorded a few times. This chain links TRBV5-1 with TRBJ2-3, with TRBD2 matching 11 bases. V dropped 4 bases and J dropped 3; count of bases not matched to a gene: 13. Germline CDR1 and CDR2: SGHRS and YFSETQ. This CDR3 spans 18 amino acids. The CDR3: CASSADSGASGGTDTQYF. CDR3 bases: TGCGCCAGCAGCGCGGACTCCGGGGCTAGCGGGGGGACAGATACGCAGTATTTT. The full variable domain, in which reference TRBV5-1 and TRBJ2-3 provide the parts outside the CDR3, is KAGVTQTPRYLIKTRGQQVTLSCSPISGHRSVSWYQQTPGQGLQFLFEYFSETQRNKGNFPGRFSGRQFSNSRSEMNVSTLELGDSALYLCASSADSGASGGTDTQYFGPGTRLTVL.

This chain links TRBV6-1 with TRBJ2-1; the match to TRBD1 covers 7 bases. The CDR3 length is 14 residues. V was clipped by 8 bases and J by 5 bases; unmatched bases: 9. Per germline, CDR1 MNHNS and CDR2 SASEGT. CDR3 bases: TGTGCCAGCGCTCGTGGGACAGACAACAATGAGCAGTTCTTC. Amino acid sequence: CASARGTDNNEQFF.

This chain links TRBV5-1 with TRBJ2-4; 9 nucleotides match TRBD1. The CDR3 contains 14 residues. The germline V gene encodes CDR1 SGHRS and CDR2 YFSETQ. V trimming: 4 bases; J trimming: 8 bases; junction bases outside the gene matches: 7. CDR3 loop: CASSPGTGTDIQYF. CDR3 coding DNA: TGCGCCAGCAGCCCAGGGACAGGGACTGACATTCAGTACTTC.

This rearrangement joins TRBV10-3 to TRBJ1-5; the D is unclear. Germline CDR1 reads ENHRY; CDR2 reads SYGVKD. V was cut by 4 bases and J by 2 bases, with 9 bases left in between. The CDR3 spans 14 residues. The CDR3 spells CAISATQGNQPQHF. DNA of the CDR3: TGTGCCATCAGTGCGACCCAGGGCAATCAGCCCCAGCATTTT.

This clonotype was seen more than once but under ten times. The chain combines TRBV2 with TRBJ2-4, with a possible D match to TRBD1 (5 bases). V was cut by 6 bases and J by 5 bases, with 8 bases left in between. The length of the CDR3 is 12 residues. Germline V gene lookup returns CDR1 SNHLY and CDR2 FYNNEI. The CDR3 DNA follows: TGTGCCAGCAGGGACACACAAAACATTCAGTACTTC. Protein product: CASRDTQNIQYF.

The V and J genes are TRBV5-6 and TRBJ1-1; D uncertain. V was clipped by 4 bases and J by 1 base, with 8 bases between them. Per germline, CDR1 SGHDT and CDR2 YYEEEE. There are 13 residues in the CDR3. This chain's CDR3 is CASSPRWNTEAFF. In nucleotides, the CDR3 is TGTGCCAGCAGCCCGAGATGGAACACTGAAGCTTTCTTT.

This clonotype was counted at least ten times. DNA of the CDR3: TGTGCCAGCAGCTTAGCCAGACGGACCGCTTTCTTT. Protein sequence: CASSLARRTAFF. This chain links TRBV7-8 with TRBJ1-1; D is undetermined. Trimming took 0 bases from V and 11 from J, leaving 10 bases between them. This CDR3 comprises 12 residues. Germline-derived CDR1 and CDR2 are SGHVS and FQNEAQ.

This clonotype turned up a few times. V usage is TRBV12-3 or TRBV12-4 and J usage is TRBJ2-1; D gene unclear. V was shortened by 2 bases and J by 6 bases, with 8 bases between the two germline ends. The CDR3 sequence is 13 residues long. The DNA for the CDR3 is TGTGCCAGCAGTTTAATGGGCCCCAATGAGCAGTTCTTC. This gives the protein CASSLMGPNEQFF.